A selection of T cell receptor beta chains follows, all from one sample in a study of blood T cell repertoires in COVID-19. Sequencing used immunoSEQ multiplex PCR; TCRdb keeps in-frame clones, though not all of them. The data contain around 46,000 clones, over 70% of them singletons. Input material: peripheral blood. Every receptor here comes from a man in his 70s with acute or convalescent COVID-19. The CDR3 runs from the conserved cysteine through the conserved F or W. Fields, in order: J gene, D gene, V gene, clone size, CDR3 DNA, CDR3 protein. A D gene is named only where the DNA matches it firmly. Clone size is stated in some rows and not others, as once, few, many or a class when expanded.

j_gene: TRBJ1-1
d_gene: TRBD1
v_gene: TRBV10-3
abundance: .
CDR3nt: TGTGCCATCAGGGGGACAGGGGAGACTGAAGCTTTCTTT
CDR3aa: CAIRGTGETEAFF

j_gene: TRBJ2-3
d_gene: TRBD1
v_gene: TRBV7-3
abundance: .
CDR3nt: TGTGCCAGCAGCTCGCTCGGCCCCGGGACAGGTCGCCCAGATACGCAGTATTTT
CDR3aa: CASSSLGPGTGRPDTQYF

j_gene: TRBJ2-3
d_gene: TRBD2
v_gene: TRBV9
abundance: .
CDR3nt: TGTGCCAGCAGCGTCGACAGCGGGAAGACAGATACGCAGTATTTT
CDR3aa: CASSVDSGKTDTQYF

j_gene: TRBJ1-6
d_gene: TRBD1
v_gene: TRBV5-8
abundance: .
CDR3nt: TGTGCCAGCAGCTCTATACAGGGGGCGGCGGAATGGGGACCCCTCCACTTT
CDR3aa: CASSSIQGAAEWGPLHF

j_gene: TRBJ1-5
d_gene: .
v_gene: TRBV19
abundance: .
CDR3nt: TGTGCCAGTAGTCAAGGAACCGGGCAGCCCCAGCATTTT
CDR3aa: CASSQGTGQPQHF

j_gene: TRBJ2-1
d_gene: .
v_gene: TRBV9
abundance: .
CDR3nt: TGTGCCAGCAGCGTAGGCGGGGCCTACAATGAGCAGTTCTTC
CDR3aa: CASSVGGAYNEQFF

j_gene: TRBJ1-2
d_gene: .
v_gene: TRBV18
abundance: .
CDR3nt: TGTGCCAGCTCGGAGGCGGGAGATAACTATGGCTACACCTTC
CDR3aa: CASSEAGDNYGYTF

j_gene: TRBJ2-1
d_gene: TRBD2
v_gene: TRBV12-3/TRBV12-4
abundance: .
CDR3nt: TGTGCCAGCAGTTTAAGGGGAGGGCATGAGCAGTTCTTC
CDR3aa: CASSLRGGHEQFF

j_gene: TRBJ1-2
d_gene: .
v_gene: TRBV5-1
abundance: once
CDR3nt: TGCGCCAGCAGTTCGGACGGTGGGGCCGGGTATGGCTACACCTTC
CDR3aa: CASSSDGGAGYGYTF

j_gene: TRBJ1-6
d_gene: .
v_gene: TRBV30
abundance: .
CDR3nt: TGTGCCTGGAGTGTGGTGGCAGATTCACCCCTCCACTTT
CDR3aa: CAWSVVADSPLHF

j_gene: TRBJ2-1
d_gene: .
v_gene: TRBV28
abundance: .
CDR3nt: TGTGCCAGCAGTCCCGGGACTCTTTGGGTGCAGTTCTTC
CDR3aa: CASSPGTLWVQFF

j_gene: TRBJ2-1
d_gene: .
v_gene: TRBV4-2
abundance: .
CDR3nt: TGTGCCAGCAGCCTAATCCAGGGGCTAGGAAGCTACAATGAGCAGTTCTTC
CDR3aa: CASSLIQGLGSYNEQFF

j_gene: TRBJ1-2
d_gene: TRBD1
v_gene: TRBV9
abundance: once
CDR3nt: TGTGCCAGCAGCGTAGGCGGGTTCATCGGGACAGGGAGCGGCTACACCTTC
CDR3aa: CASSVGGFIGTGSGYTF

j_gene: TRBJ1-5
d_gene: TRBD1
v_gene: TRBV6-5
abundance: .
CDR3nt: TGTGCCAGCAGTTCCGGGACAGATAATCAGCCCCAGCATTTT
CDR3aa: CASSSGTDNQPQHF

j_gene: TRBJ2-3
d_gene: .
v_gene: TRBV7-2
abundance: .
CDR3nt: TGTGCCAGCAGCTTAGGGGTAGCGACAGATACGCAGTATTTT
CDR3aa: CASSLGVATDTQYF

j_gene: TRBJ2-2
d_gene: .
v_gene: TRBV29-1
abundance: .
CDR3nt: TGCAGCGTAGTCCGGGACATAGCCGGGGAGCTGTTTTTT
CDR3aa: CSVVRDIAGELFF

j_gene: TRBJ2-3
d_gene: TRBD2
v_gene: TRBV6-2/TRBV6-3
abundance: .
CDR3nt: TGTGCCAGCAGTTATTCCCTAGCGGGGGGCCCAGATACGCAGTATTTT
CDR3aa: CASSYSLAGGPDTQYF

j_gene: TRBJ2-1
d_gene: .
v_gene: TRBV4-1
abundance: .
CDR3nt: TGCGCCAGCAGCCAAGACCCCGGACGGGGAGTAAATGAGCAGTTCTTC
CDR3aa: CASSQDPGRGVNEQFF

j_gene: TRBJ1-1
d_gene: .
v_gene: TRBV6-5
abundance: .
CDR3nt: TGTGCCAGCAGTAGAGGAGGGTGGCCTGAAGCTTTCTTT
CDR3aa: CASSRGGWPEAFF

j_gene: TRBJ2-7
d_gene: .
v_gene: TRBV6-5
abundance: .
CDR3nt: TGTGCCAGCAATACAGGGAGGGAGGTCTACGAGCAGTACTTC
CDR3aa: CASNTGREVYEQYF

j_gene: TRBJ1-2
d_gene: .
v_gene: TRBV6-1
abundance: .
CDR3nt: TGTGCCAGCAGTGAACGTTCGGGAGGGGCTTACTATGGCTACACCTTC
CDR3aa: CASSERSGGAYYGYTF

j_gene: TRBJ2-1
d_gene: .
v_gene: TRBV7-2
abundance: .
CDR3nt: TGTGCCAGCAGCTTCCCCAGAGATAGGAGCTCCTACAATGAGCAGTTCTTC
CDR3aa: CASSFPRDRSSYNEQFF

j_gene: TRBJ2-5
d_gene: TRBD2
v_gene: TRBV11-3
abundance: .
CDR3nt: TGTGCCAGCAGCTTTAGGGCGGGAGGGGTAAGGGAGACCCAGTACTTC
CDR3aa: CASSFRAGGVRETQYF